The next 23 T cell receptor beta chains were all read from a single sample in a study of cytomegalovirus exposure and HLA in healthy donors. The PCR ran on 60 Vbeta and 13 Jbeta primers. Data came from immunoSEQ multiplex PCR; TCRdb stores just in-frame clones and leaves some out. This table holds over 150,000 clones, 70% to 75% found once. Sequencing used PBMCs. The origin of the receptors is a male donor in good health and CMV-seronegative.

This chain connects TRBV7-2 to TRBJ1-2, with TRBD1 identical over 10 bases. CDR1 is SGHTA and CDR2 is FQGNSA in the germline V gene. V trimming: 5 bases; J trimming: 6 bases; junction bases outside the gene matches: 9. The CDR3 extends over 15 amino acids. The CDR3 is CASSPQSTGGDGYTF. Here the CDR3 DNA reads TGTGCCAGCAGCCCTCAGTCGACAGGGGGCGATGGCTACACCTTC.

This chain joins TRBV10-3 and TRBJ1-4, with D possibly TRBD1 on 6 matching bases. Germline assignment: CDR1 ENHRY and CDR2 SYGVKD. The CDR3 sequence is 15 residues long. V was cut by 4 bases and J by 3 bases, with 12 bases left in between. CDR3 sequence: CAISAGQRSNEKLFF. The CDR3 DNA is TGTGCCATCAGTGCCGGACAGAGGTCTAATGAAAAACTGTTTTTT.

The rearrangement links TRBV4-3 to TRBJ2-7; TRBD2 matches 11 bases. Trimming at V came to 4 bases and at J to 0 bases, leaving 11 bases not matched to a gene. Germline values: CDR1 LGHNA, CDR2 YSLEER. The CDR3 is 18 residues long. The CDR3: CASSPARSSGRISYEQYF. The CDR3 nucleotides read TGCGCCAGCAGCCCTGCCCGATCTAGCGGGAGGATCTCCTACGAGCAGTACTTC.

The chain carries TRBV5-1 and TRBJ2-2, with 9 bases fitting TRBD1. Per the germline V gene, CDR1 is SGHRS and CDR2 is YFSETQ. The CDR3 runs to 14 residues. The V gene end was trimmed by 7 bases and the J gene end by 4 bases; junction bases not matched to a gene: 5. The CDR3 sequence: CASCRDRVTGELFF. The DNA of the CDR3 is TGCGCCAGCTGCCGGGACAGGGTCACCGGGGAGCTGTTTTTT.

The chain is built from TRBV6-6 and TRBJ2-1; 9 bases line up with TRBD2. The V and J ends lost 4 bases and 2 bases, in that order; junction bases with no gene match: 3. Germline CDR1 is MNHNY and CDR2 is SVGAGI (reference sequence). This CDR3 comprises 15 residues. CDR3 sequence: CASSSLAGTYNEQFF. As DNA, the CDR3 is TGTGCCAGCAGTTCCCTAGCGGGAACCTACAATGAGCAGTTCTTC.

In its sample, this clone was seen once. The chain employs TRBV6-6 and TRBJ2-1; D remains unclear. Germline CDR1 and CDR2: MNHNY and SVGAGI (reference sequence). The CDR3 consists of 12 residues. The V gene lost 2 bases and the J gene lost 5 bases, with 4 bases spanning the gap. This CDR3 is CASSYRDNEQFF. CDR3 sequence (DNA): TGTGCCAGCAGTTACCGAGACAATGAGCAGTTCTTC.

CDR3 sequence reads: CASSFSGDRNQPQHF. Here the CDR3 DNA reads TGCGCCAGCAGCTTTTCGGGGGACAGAAATCAGCCCCAGCATTTT. This chain uses TRBV5-1 with TRBJ1-5; 7 nucleotides align to TRBD1. The V and J ends lost 2 bases and 4 bases, in that order; junction bases with no gene match: 6. CDR3 length equals 15 residues. Germline CDR1 is SGHRS and CDR2 is YFSETQ.

This clone has a single count. V gene TRBV6-6 combines with J gene TRBJ1-5, with TRBD1 identical over 7 bases. V was pared by 6 bases and J by 7 bases, with 12 bases of the junction left unmatched. CDR1 is MNHNY, CDR2 SVGAGI, per germline (reference sequence). The CDR3 sequence is 15 residues long. The DNA for the CDR3 is TGTGCCAGCAGCGGGATCGCGACAGGGAGACAGCCCCAGCATTTT. Protein: CASSGIATGRQPQHF.

This chain connects TRBV28 to TRBJ2-1; the match to TRBD1 covers 11 bases. Losses at the gene ends were 6 bases for V and 3 bases for J; bases not matched to a gene: 13. The CDR3 runs to 18 residues. Looked up from germline, CDR1 is MDHEN and CDR2 is SYDVKM. The CDR3 sequence is CASSHRGTGTGGYNEQFF. In nucleotides, the CDR3 is TGTGCCAGCAGCCACAGAGGGACCGGGACAGGGGGCTACAATGAGCAGTTCTTC. Together with reference TRBV28 and TRBJ2-1, the CDR3 gives the full variable domain: DVKVTQSSRYLVKRTGEKVFLECVQDMDHENMFWYRQDPGLGLRLIYFSYDVKMKEKGDIPEGYSVSREKKERFSLILESASTNQTSMYLCASSHRGTGTGGYNEQFFGPGTRLTVL.

The J gene is TRBJ2-7, the V gene TRBV9; tentatively, D is TRBD1 (5 bases). The CDR3 is 15 residues long. CDR1 and CDR2 (germline): SGDLS, YYNGEE. Deletions cut 1 base from V and 1 base from J, with 12 bases between. The chain's CDR3 is CASSVSSDTSYEQYF. The CDR3 DNA reads TGTGCCAGCAGCGTATCTTCGGACACTTCCTACGAGCAGTACTTC. Looking up the rest from reference TRBV9 and TRBJ2-7 gives the full variable domain: DSGVTQTPKHLITATGQRVTLRCSPRSGDLSVYWYQQSLDQGLQFLIQYYNGEERAKGNILERFSAQQFPDLHSELNLSSLELGDSALYFCASSVSSDTSYEQYFGPGTRLTVT.

The rearrangement links TRBV15 to TRBJ1-1; the D is unclear. Trimming shortened V by 3 bases and J by 4 bases, and 12 bases separated the two germline ends. Germline-derived CDR1 and CDR2 are LNHNV and YYDKDF (reference sequence). The CDR3 covers 14 residues. CDR3 region: CATSSGVWSTEAFF. Here the CDR3 DNA reads TGTGCCACCAGCAGCGGGGTCTGGAGCACTGAAGCTTTCTTT.

CDR3 region: CASSSPGTSANEQFF. In nucleotides, the CDR3 is TGCGCCAGCAGCTCCCCCGGGACTAGCGCCAATGAGCAGTTCTTC. The chain recombines TRBV5-1 with TRBJ2-1; 10 nucleotides align to TRBD2. This CDR3 contains 15 residues. Germline assignment: CDR1 SGHRS and CDR2 YFSETQ. With V trimmed by 3 bases and J by 6 bases, 6 bases remained unmatched. Full variable domain (outside the CDR3, taken from reference TRBV5-1 and TRBJ2-1): KAGVTQTPRYLIKTRGQQVTLSCSPISGHRSVSWYQQTPGQGLQFLFEYFSETQRNKGNFPGRFSGRQFSNSRSEMNVSTLELGDSALYLCASSSPGTSANEQFFGPGTRLTVL.

The rearrangement links TRBV27 to TRBJ2-1; 7 nucleotides line up with TRBD2. Germline assignment: CDR1 MNHEY and CDR2 SMNVEV (reference sequence). This CDR3 spans 15 amino acids. V was clipped by 6 bases and J by 3 bases; unmatched bases: 8. CDR3 bases: TGTGCCAGCAGACGAGCGGGAAACGGCTACAATGAGCAGTTCTTC. It translates to CASRRAGNGYNEQFF.

This rearrangement joins TRBV4-2 to TRBJ1-5; D perhaps matches TRBD1 (6 bases). The germline gives CDR1 LGHNA, CDR2 YNFKEQ. The CDR3 sequence is 18 residues long. V was clipped by 0 bases and J by 9 bases, with 24 bases between them. The CDR3 DNA sequence: TGTGCCAGCAGCCAAGATTACGCAGGGGAAAGCTCCCAAGGGCCCCAGCATTTT. It encodes CASSQDYAGESSQGPQHF.

This chain connects TRBV15 to TRBJ1-1, with 9 bases lining up with TRBD1. The V gene's germline CDR1 is LNHNV and CDR2 YYDKDF (reference sequence). This CDR3 is 13 amino acids long. V trimming: 11 bases; J trimming: 4 bases; junction bases outside the gene matches: 8. The CDR3 sequence is CAGSDRGGTEAFF. CDR3 nucleotide sequence: TGTGCCGGCTCGGACAGGGGAGGCACTGAAGCTTTCTTT.

This rearrangement joins TRBV10-3 to TRBJ1-2; a weak D match, TRBD1 (6 bases). Germline V lookup: CDR1 ENHRY, CDR2 SYGVKD. This CDR3 comprises 12 residues. V was cut by 2 bases and J by 8 bases, with 9 bases left in between. CDR3 nucleotide sequence: TGTGCCATCAGTGAGGGACAGTCGGGCTACACCTTC. Its translation is CAISEGQSGYTF.

This chain joins TRBV6-5 and TRBJ1-4; no clear D gene. CDR3 size: 13 residues. Germline assignment: CDR1 MNHEY and CDR2 SVGAGI. V lost 0 bases to trimming and J lost 8 bases, with 7 bases between them. The CDR3 protein is CASSYSNGEKLFF. CDR3 in DNA: TGTGCCAGCAGTTACTCGAATGGCGAAAAACTGTTTTTT.

The chain uses TRBV5-1 and TRBJ2-7, with D possibly being TRBD2 (5 bases). The CDR3 has 16 amino acids. The V end lost 1 base, the J end lost 0 bases, and 14 bases lay between the germline ends. The germline gives CDR1 SGHRS, CDR2 YFSETQ. Here the CDR3 DNA reads TGCGCCAGCAGCTTGAGGCTAGCCGAAAGCTCCTACGAGCAGTACTTC. Translated: CASSLRLAESSYEQYF.

This clone was counted a few times. This chain connects TRBV6-1 to TRBJ1-5, with a weak D call TRBD1 (6 bases). The germline CDR1 and CDR2 sequences are MNHNS and SASEGT. V was shortened by 4 bases and J by 4 bases, with 8 bases between the two germline ends. This CDR3 comprises 13 residues. The chain's CDR3 is CASSGQANQPQHF. Written as DNA, the CDR3 is TGTGCCAGCAGTGGACAGGCGAATCAGCCCCAGCATTTT.

This clone was counted once. The chain recombines TRBV28 with TRBJ2-7; TRBD2 is a possible D gene (5 bases). V gave up 4 bases and J gave up 3 bases, with 16 bases separating them. This CDR3 is built from 15 residues. Per the germline V gene, CDR1 is MDHEN and CDR2 is SYDVKM. CDR3 residues: CASSSTSFGIYEQYF. The CDR3 region has the DNA TGTGCCAGCAGTTCCACTAGTTTCGGAATCTACGAGCAGTACTTC.

This chain joins TRBV10-1 and TRBJ2-3; 10 bases map to TRBD1. Unmatched junction bases numbered 8, after V lost 9 bases and J lost 2 bases. Germline assignment: CDR1 WNHNN and CDR2 SYGVQD (reference sequence). This CDR3 contains 15 residues. The CDR3 sequence is CARETGGFITDTQYF. The CDR3 DNA follows: TGCGCCAGAGAGACAGGGGGCTTTATCACAGATACGCAGTATTTT.

The chain combines TRBV30 with TRBJ2-3, with 12 bases that match TRBD2. The CDR3 runs to 15 residues. The germline V gene encodes CDR1 GTSNPN and CDR2 SVGIG (reference sequence). Trimming removed 5 bases from V and 1 base from J; junction bases left unmatched: 4. DNA for the CDR3: TGTGCCTGGTCGCTAGCGGGAGGGGGCACAGATACGCAGTATTTT. Amino acids: CAWSLAGGGTDTQYF.

V and J are TRBV29-1 and TRBJ2-2, with TRBD1 matching 8 bases. Germline trimming cut 6 bases from V and 6 bases from J; bases unmatched to any gene: 6. Per germline, CDR1 SQVTM and CDR2 ANQGSEA. CDR3 length: 13 amino acids. CDR3 loop: CSVGQQGAGELFF. CDR3 nucleotide sequence: TGCAGCGTCGGACAACAGGGGGCCGGGGAGCTGTTTTTT.